This T cell receptor beta chain was captured by sequencing in a study of blood T cell repertoires in COVID-19. About the study: Collection of acute and convalescent COVID-19 samples took place in the United States, Italy and Spain. PBMCs, B-cell-depleted T cells, or T cells provided the cDNA or gDNA that made up the material.

Repertoires were generated with immunoSEQ multiplex PCR, while TCRdb's copy carries only in-frame clones and drops some. The sample consists of 45,000 to 55,000 clones, less than 90% of them appearing once. The CDR3 loop spans 16 amino acids. V dropped 1 base and J dropped 2; count of bases not matched to a gene: 7. The germline V gene has CDR1 MNHNS and CDR2 SASEGT. This receptor was identified in a man aged 55 to 70 with active COVID-19. The material sequenced was peripheral blood. The chain employs TRBV6-1 and TRBJ2-5, with 7 bases identical to TRBD2. In nucleotides, the CDR3 is TGTGCCAGCAGTGAAGGGGCGCGGGGGAGACAAGAGACCCAGTACTTC. Translating gives CASSEGARGRQETQYF.